This T cell receptor (beta chain) derives from a study of graft-versus-host responses after intestinal transplantation. Study-level information: Recipients across the board were started on anti-thymocyte globulin induction, then kept on tacrolimus and steroids for around three years. Study conclusions and caveats: Circulating GvH clone levels at their peak were associated with HvG declines (early post-transplant).

Remarks on this clone: What it recognizes is unknown.

The CDR3 sequence is 15 residues long. The germline V gene has CDR1 MGHRA and CDR2 YSYEKL. Measured with immunoSEQ multiplex PCR; TCRdb has only the in-frame clones, and not every one. This repertoire shows some 130,000 clones, about 95% found once; its top ten account for 3% to 3.5%. The specimen was unstimulated CD8+ T cells sorted from spleen or lymph node cells, collected before intestinal transplant. The sequence came from a human donor who received an intestinal transplant. The rearrangement joins TRBV4-1 to TRBJ2-5, with 7 bases that match TRBD1. The end of the DNA fits TRBJ2-7 better, so the J call may be wrong. The CDR3: CASSQVAGGSYEQYF. For the CDR3, the DNA is TGCGCCAGCAGCCAAGTGGCAGGGGGATCCTACGAGCAGTACTTC.